This T cell receptor beta chain was obtained from a study of PD-1 blockade in classical Hodgkin lymphoma. General study points: By C4D1, CD4+ diversity increased significantly, especially in complete responders. At baseline, newly diagnosed patients reportedly showed less TCR diversity than healthy donors. Some patients started nivolumab under 1 year after ASCT, and they were excluded.

All the patients suffered relapse after autologous stem cell transplantation, and brentuximab vedotin exposure differed. Best response was recorded as complete response, partial response or progressive disease. Profiling relied on immunoSEQ multiplex PCR, and the TCRdb table lists in-frame clones only, not all of them. The sample contains some 46,000 clones, around 80% of which appear only once. The germline V gene has CDR1 WNHNN and CDR2 SYGVQD (reference sequence). The CDR3 loop spans 14 amino acids. V shed 2 bases and J 6 bases; nucleotides not matched to a gene: 4. To note about this clone: Its cognate antigen is unknown.

The TCR was taken from a human donor with classical Hodgkin lymphoma. The starting material was peripheral blood mononuclear cells (PBMCs), obtained before the second cycle of nivolumab. The chain carries TRBV10-1 and TRBJ1-1; TRBD1 matches 9 bases. The CDR3 sequence is CASSEPGQGAEAFF. The CDR3 coding sequence is TGCGCCAGCAGTGAGCCGGGACAGGGAGCTGAAGCTTTCTTT.